These T cell receptor beta chains were read from a single sample in a study of T-cell memory formation after mild COVID-19. Using its own MiXCR run on the 5' RACE reads, TCRdb lists one record per CDR3 protein. The sample contains 550,000 to 600,000 distinct CDR3 sequences, 17% of which appear only once. Sequencing was done on a sample of PBMCs or a T cell subset sorted from them (not recorded which). These receptor sequences come from an adult woman who had mild COVID-19 (a few samples of this study predate the infection). Cell type and time point are not known. The CDR3 runs from the conserved cysteine through the conserved F or W. The D gene is left open where the match is weak. Rows give clone size only sometimes, using once, few, many, or a class for an expanded clone.

cdr3_aa: CASSPWTSGSTDTQYF
cdr3_nt: TGTGCCAGCAGTCCCTGGACTAGCGGGAGCACAGATACGCAGTATTTT
cdr3_length: 16
d_call: TRBD2
clone_size: NA
v_call: TRBV28
j_call: TRBJ2-3

cdr3_aa: CASSLMSSGSLGGGELFF
cdr3_nt: TGTGCCAGCAGCTTAATGTCTAGCGGGAGCTTGGGTGGCGGGGAGCTGTTTTTT
cdr3_length: 18
d_call: TRBD2
clone_size: NA
v_call: TRBV7-2
j_call: TRBJ2-2

cdr3_aa: CASSLAVEGGDQYF
cdr3_nt: TGCGCCAGCAGCTTGGCGGTCGAAGGGGGCGACCAGTACTTC
cdr3_length: 14
d_call: TRBD1
clone_size: NA
v_call: TRBV5-1
j_call: TRBJ2-7

cdr3_aa: CSIYRGTEAFF
cdr3_nt: TGCAGCATTTACAGGGGAACTGAAGCTTTCTTT
cdr3_length: 11
d_call: TRBD1
clone_size: NA
v_call: TRBV29-1
j_call: TRBJ1-1

cdr3_aa: CAIRNGAAGELFF
cdr3_nt: TGTGCCATCCGAAACGGGGCCGCCGGGGAGCTGTTTTTT
cdr3_length: 13
d_call: NA
clone_size: few
v_call: TRBV19
j_call: TRBJ2-2

cdr3_aa: CSATGVHGALSGNTIYF
cdr3_nt: TGCAGTGCAACGGGGGTTCACGGAGCTCTCTCTGGAAACACCATATATTTT
cdr3_length: 17
d_call: NA
clone_size: NA
v_call: TRBV20-1
j_call: TRBJ1-3

cdr3_aa: CASILLDSLGETQYF
cdr3_nt: TGTGCCAGCATCTTACTCGATAGTCTGGGTGAGACCCAGTACTTC
cdr3_length: 15
d_call: NA
clone_size: NA
v_call: TRBV6-5
j_call: TRBJ2-5

cdr3_aa: CASSLRQGFYEQYF
cdr3_nt: TGTGCCAGCAGCTTAAGACAGGGATTCTACGAGCAGTACTTC
cdr3_length: 14
d_call: TRBD1
clone_size: NA
v_call: TRBV7-9
j_call: TRBJ2-7

cdr3_aa: CASSSSRGPAAEQYF
cdr3_nt: TGTGCCAGCAGCTCCTCGAGGGGGCCAGCGGCCGAGCAGTACTTC
cdr3_length: 15
d_call: TRBD1
clone_size: NA
v_call: TRBV5-4
j_call: TRBJ2-7

cdr3_aa: CASSVQGDYGYTF
cdr3_nt: TGTGCCAGCAGCGTACAGGGAGACTATGGCTACACCTTC
cdr3_length: 13
d_call: NA
clone_size: many
v_call: TRBV9
j_call: TRBJ1-2

cdr3_aa: CAITSGAYNEQFF
cdr3_nt: TGTGCCATAACTAGCGGGGCTTACAATGAGCAGTTCTTC
cdr3_length: 13
d_call: TRBD2
clone_size: NA
v_call: TRBV10-3
j_call: TRBJ2-1

cdr3_aa: CASSLAEGNYGYTF
cdr3_nt: TGTGCCAGCAGCTTGGCCGAGGGTAACTATGGCTACACCTTC
cdr3_length: 14
d_call: NA
clone_size: NA
v_call: TRBV5-6
j_call: TRBJ1-2

cdr3_aa: CATSVKLAGGPTETDTQYF
cdr3_nt: TGTGCCACCAGTGTTAAACTAGCGGGGGGCCCCACTGAGACAGATACGCAGTATTTT
cdr3_length: 19
d_call: TRBD2
clone_size: few
v_call: TRBV24-1
j_call: TRBJ2-3

cdr3_aa: CASSQVRQTVPSF
cdr3_nt: TGTGCCAGCAGCCAAGTTCGGCAGACAGTTCCATCCTTC
cdr3_length: 13
d_call: NA
clone_size: NA
v_call: TRBV3-1
j_call: TRBJ2-4

cdr3_aa: CASSLGYTRALGSYNEQFF
cdr3_nt: TGTGCCAGCAGCTTAGGCTACACTAGGGCATTGGGCTCCTACAATGAGCAGTTCTTC
cdr3_length: 19
d_call: NA
clone_size: NA
v_call: TRBV11-2
j_call: TRBJ2-1

cdr3_aa: CASSGRGIWEETQYF
cdr3_nt: TGTGCCAGCAGCGGCAGGGGGATCTGGGAAGAGACCCAGTACTTC
cdr3_length: 15
d_call: TRBD1
clone_size: NA
v_call: TRBV7-9
j_call: TRBJ2-5

cdr3_aa: CASSQDVAGGTGELFF
cdr3_nt: TGCGCCAGCAGCCAAGATGTGGCGGGAGGGACCGGGGAGCTGTTTTTT
cdr3_length: 16
d_call: TRBD2
clone_size: few
v_call: TRBV4-3
j_call: TRBJ2-2

cdr3_aa: CASSYRLSTF
cdr3_nt: TGTGCCAGCAGCTACAGACTCTCCACCTTC
cdr3_length: 10
d_call: NA
clone_size: few
v_call: TRBV2
j_call: TRBJ1-2

cdr3_aa: CATSSPRRYGQPQHF
cdr3_nt: TGTGCCACCAGCAGTCCTCGACGGTATGGACAGCCCCAGCATTTT
cdr3_length: 15
d_call: NA
clone_size: NA
v_call: TRBV15
j_call: TRBJ1-5

cdr3_aa: CASSSVGLAGVSAKNIQYF
cdr3_nt: TGTGCCAGCAGCTCCGTGGGACTAGCGGGAGTGTCAGCCAAAAACATTCAGTACTTC
cdr3_length: 19
d_call: TRBD2
clone_size: NA
v_call: TRBV5-6
j_call: TRBJ2-4

cdr3_aa: CASSYGTSGGLRF
cdr3_nt: TGTGCCAGCAGTTACGGGACTAGCGGGGGCCTAAGGTTC
cdr3_length: 13
d_call: TRBD2
clone_size: few
v_call: TRBV6-5
j_call: TRBJ2-7

cdr3_aa: CASSLGTSGGFYPWNEQFF
cdr3_nt: TGTGCCAGCAGCCTGGGGACTAGCGGGGGGTTTTATCCGTGGAATGAGCAGTTCTTC
cdr3_length: 19
d_call: TRBD2
clone_size: many
v_call: TRBV11-2
j_call: TRBJ2-1

cdr3_aa: CASSAELGEQFF
cdr3_nt: TGCGCCAGCAGCGCTGAGCTCGGTGAGCAGTTCTTC
cdr3_length: 12
d_call: NA
clone_size: NA
v_call: TRBV4-1
j_call: TRBJ2-1

cdr3_aa: CASSPPGLAGARTDTQYF
cdr3_nt: TGTGCCAGCTCACCACCCGGGCTAGCGGGAGCAAGGACAGATACGCAGTATTTT
cdr3_length: 18
d_call: TRBD2
clone_size: NA
v_call: TRBV18
j_call: TRBJ2-3

cdr3_aa: CSARGGLGLAKNIQYF
cdr3_nt: TGCAGTGCTCGAGGGGGACTAGGTCTAGCCAAAAACATTCAGTACTTC
cdr3_length: 16
d_call: TRBD2
clone_size: many
v_call: TRBV20-1
j_call: TRBJ2-4

cdr3_aa: CASRGQVNYGYTF
cdr3_nt: TGTGCCAGCAGGGGACAGGTGAACTATGGCTACACCTTC
cdr3_length: 13
d_call: TRBD1
clone_size: many
v_call: TRBV12-3/TRBV12-4
j_call: TRBJ1-2

cdr3_aa: CATSDTPHGGVGEKLFF
cdr3_nt: TGTGCCACCAGTGATACTCCACACGGAGGGGTAGGGGAAAAACTGTTTTTT
cdr3_length: 17
d_call: NA
clone_size: few
v_call: TRBV24-1
j_call: TRBJ1-4

cdr3_aa: CASSLAIAGDNEQFF
cdr3_nt: TGTGCCAGCAGCTTGGCAATAGCGGGTGACAATGAGCAGTTCTTC
cdr3_length: 15
d_call: TRBD2
clone_size: NA
v_call: TRBV5-5
j_call: TRBJ2-1

cdr3_aa: CASSLRLAGSEEQFF
cdr3_nt: TGTGCCAGCAGTTTAAGGCTAGCCGGGTCGGAGGAGCAGTTCTTC
cdr3_length: 15
d_call: NA
clone_size: NA
v_call: TRBV12-3/TRBV12-4
j_call: TRBJ2-1

cdr3_aa: CASSPHPGQGIDEQYF
cdr3_nt: TGTGCCAGCAGCCCCCACCCGGGACAGGGGATCGACGAGCAGTACTTC
cdr3_length: 16
d_call: TRBD1
clone_size: few
v_call: TRBV9
j_call: TRBJ2-7

cdr3_aa: CASSLTAGTEETQYF
cdr3_nt: TGTGCCAGCAGCTTAACGGCGGGGACGGAAGAGACCCAGTACTTC
cdr3_length: 15
d_call: NA
clone_size: few
v_call: TRBV7-2
j_call: TRBJ2-5

cdr3_aa: CASSEMGGRDSEAFF
cdr3_nt: TGTGCCAGCAGTGAAATGGGGGGACGGGACTCTGAAGCTTTCTTT
cdr3_length: 15
d_call: NA
clone_size: NA
v_call: TRBV6-1
j_call: TRBJ1-1

cdr3_aa: CASRRGGNYGYTF
cdr3_nt: TGCGCCAGCAGGAGGGGGGGAAACTATGGCTACACCTTC
cdr3_length: 13
d_call: NA
clone_size: few
v_call: TRBV4-1
j_call: TRBJ1-2

cdr3_aa: CASSPAGLRWSEYF
cdr3_nt: TGTGCCAGCAGCCCCGCGGGACTTCGCTGGAGTGAGTACTTC
cdr3_length: 14
d_call: NA
clone_size: few
v_call: TRBV5-4
j_call: TRBJ2-7

cdr3_aa: CAWSATVTYEQYF
cdr3_nt: TGTGCCTGGAGTGCCACAGTTACCTACGAGCAGTACTTC
cdr3_length: 13
d_call: NA
clone_size: NA
v_call: TRBV30
j_call: TRBJ2-7

cdr3_aa: CSVGDYIAFF
cdr3_nt: TGCAGCGTTGGAGACTATATAGCTTTCTTT
cdr3_length: 10
d_call: NA
clone_size: few
v_call: TRBV29-1
j_call: TRBJ1-1

cdr3_aa: CASSTGPPYEQYF
cdr3_nt: TGTGCCAGTAGTACAGGTCCGCCCTACGAGCAGTACTTC
cdr3_length: 13
d_call: NA
clone_size: few
v_call: TRBV19
j_call: TRBJ2-7

cdr3_aa: CASSTAGGRYNSPLHF
cdr3_nt: TGTGCCAGCAGCACGGCCGGGGGGCGCTATAATTCACCCCTCCACTTT
cdr3_length: 16
d_call: NA
clone_size: NA
v_call: TRBV2
j_call: TRBJ1-6

cdr3_aa: CASSLPRTSENTGELFF
cdr3_nt: TGTGCCAGCAGCTTACCGCGTACTTCAGAGAACACCGGGGAGCTGTTTTTT
cdr3_length: 17
d_call: NA
clone_size: few
v_call: TRBV7-6
j_call: TRBJ2-2